Given below is one T cell receptor beta chain in context. This CDR3 spans 16 amino acids. Trimming cost V 5 bases and J 2 bases, with 16 bases left between them. Germline V lookup: CDR1 SGHTA, CDR2 FQGNSA. A sample-barcoded 5' primer and a J-beta primer mix were used in a second PCR of roughly 6 to 11 cycles. TCRdb analysed the 5' RACE reads with MiXCR anew, one entry per CDR3 protein. The data show 2 million or so distinct CDR3 sequences, with 49% seen just once and approximately 2.1% held by the top ten. The record originates from a study of blood T cells in healthy people across ages. This TCR came from a woman in her thirties or forties in good health. The rearrangement links TRBV7-2 to TRBJ2-1, with D perhaps TRBD1 (6 bases). The sequencing input was blood. As DNA, the CDR3 is TGTGCCAGCAGCAGAGAGGGGACACAGCCCTACAATGAGCAGTTCTTC. Its protein product is CASSREGTQPYNEQFF.